One TCR beta chain is described in this entry. This clonotype was found many times. There is no known antigen for this receptor. Base-call qualities are not available, and no considerably larger clone is one nucleotide away. The sample was run on an Illumina HiSeq 2500. TCR beta libraries were prepared by quantitative 5'-RACE with molecular barcodes. The study's own analysis went as follows. Disease-linked TCR variants were identified with a new computational method built on a probabilistic model of VDJ rearrangement. TCRdb itself trimmed the public reads at Q25 with fastp, ran MiXCR and retained productive beta chains. Merged by CDR3 protein, the rows form single entries marked with the most common genes and DNA. The V and J calls reflect TCRdb's pipeline rather than the authors' work. The sample table records around 250,000 distinct CDR3 sequences; around a tenth of these occur just once. Together, the top ten hold less than 7.5% of the sample.

These data belong to a study of CD8 T cells in ankylosing spondylitis (dated by TCRdb to the late 2010s). The study in broad terms: The study profiled T cell receptor beta repertoires in healthy donors and ankylosing spondylitis patients to find disease-linked TCR variants. Samples of peripheral blood were taken, and for ankylosing spondylitis patients, synovial fluid was collected as well. The full study cohort was made up of 25 ankylosing spondylitis patients and 108 healthy donors. Study-wide findings and limitations: The disease-linked clones were reported to be significantly enriched in matched synovial fluid samples from ankylosing spondylitis patients. A CD8+ phenotype was shown by the disease-linked clones, which were found at relatively low frequencies in peripheral blood. Blood from ankylosing spondylitis patients appeared to be characterized by a TCR beta motif composed of about eight highly homologous amino acid variants. Some motif variants had previously been reported in the synovial fluid and blood of reactive arthritis patients, which suggests shared mechanisms of disease initiation.

The V and J ends are trimmed by 5 bases and 9 bases, leaving 11 bases between them. CDR1 SGHRS and CDR2 YFSETQ are derived from the germline V gene. The CDR3 contains 11 residues, cysteine and phenylalanine counted. Kept here is only the CDR3 DNA, which spans 33 bases and is read in frame from base 1. Sequencing was done on a sample of blood, either unsorted or a sorted T cell fraction (not recorded which). The chain employs TRBV5-1 and TRBJ2-5; the D gene cannot be named for sure. This clonotype was sampled from a male donor with ankylosing spondylitis or in good health (not recorded which). The DNA sequence reads TGCGCCAGCAGGGGAACACTGGCCCAGTACTTC. It is translated as CASRGTLAQYF.